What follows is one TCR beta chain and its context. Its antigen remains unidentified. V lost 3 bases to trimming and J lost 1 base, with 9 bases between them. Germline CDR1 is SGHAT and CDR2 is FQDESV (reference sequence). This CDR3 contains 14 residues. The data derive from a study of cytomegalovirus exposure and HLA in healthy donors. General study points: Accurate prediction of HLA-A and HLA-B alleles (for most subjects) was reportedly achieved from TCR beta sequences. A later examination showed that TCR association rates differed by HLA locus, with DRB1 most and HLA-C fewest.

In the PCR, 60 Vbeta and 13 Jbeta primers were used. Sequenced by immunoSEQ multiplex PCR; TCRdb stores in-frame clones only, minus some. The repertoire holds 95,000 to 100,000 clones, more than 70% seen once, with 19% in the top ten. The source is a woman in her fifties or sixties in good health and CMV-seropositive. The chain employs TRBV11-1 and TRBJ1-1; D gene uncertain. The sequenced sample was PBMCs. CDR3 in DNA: TGTGCCAGCAGCTTGGTGAGGGCGAACACTGAAGCTTTCTTT. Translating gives CASSLVRANTEAFF.